Included here is one T cell receptor (beta chain) sequence, with context. The sample originates from a study of blood T cell repertoires in COVID-19. The wider study: COVID-19 samples from acute and convalescent phases originated in the United States, Italy and Spain. The analysed material was cDNA or gDNA that came from T cells, B-cell-depleted T cells, or PBMCs.

The authors' processing: Using reference gene primer amplification, nucleated cell counts were estimated. Sequencing used immunoSEQ multiplex PCR; TCRdb keeps in-frame clones, though not all of them. Clonal size and the V and J genes are those of that table, whereas D and trimming came from the DNA. The sample consists of about 170,000 clones, roughly 70% of them appearing once. Sequenced sample: peripheral blood. This receptor was identified in an elderly woman with acute or convalescent COVID-19.

CDR3 DNA: TGTGCCTGGACAGGGGGCGCAAATGAAAAACTGTTTTTT. It encodes CAWTGGANEKLFF. The chain combines TRBV30 with TRBJ1-4, with TRBD1 matching 8 bases. There are 13 residues in the CDR3. J lost 5 bases, V lost 4 bases, and 3 bases had no gene match. The V gene's germline CDR1 is GTSNPN and CDR2 SVGIG (reference sequence). The full variable domain, rest sourced from reference TRBV30 and TRBJ1-4, is SQTIHQWPATLVQPVGSPLSLECTVEGTSNPNLYWYRQAAGRGLQLLFYSVGIGQISSEVPQNLSASRPQDRQFILSSKKLLLSDSGFYLCAWTGGANEKLFFGSGTQLSVL.